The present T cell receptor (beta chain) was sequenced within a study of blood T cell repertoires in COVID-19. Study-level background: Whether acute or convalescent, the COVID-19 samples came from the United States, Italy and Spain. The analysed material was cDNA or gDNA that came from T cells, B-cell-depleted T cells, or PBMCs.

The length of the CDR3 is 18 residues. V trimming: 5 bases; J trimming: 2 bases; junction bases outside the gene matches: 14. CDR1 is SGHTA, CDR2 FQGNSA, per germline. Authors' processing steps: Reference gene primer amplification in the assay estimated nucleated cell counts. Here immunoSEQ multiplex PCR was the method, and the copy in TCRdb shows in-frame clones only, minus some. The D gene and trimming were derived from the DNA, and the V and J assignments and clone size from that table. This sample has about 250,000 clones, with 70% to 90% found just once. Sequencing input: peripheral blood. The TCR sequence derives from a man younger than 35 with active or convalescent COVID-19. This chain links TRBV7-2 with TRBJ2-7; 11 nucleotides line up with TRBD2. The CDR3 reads CASSHTGTSGILAYEQYF. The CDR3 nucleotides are TGTGCCAGCAGCCATACCGGGACTAGCGGCATCCTAGCCTACGAGCAGTACTTC. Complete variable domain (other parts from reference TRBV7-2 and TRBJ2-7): GAGVSQSPSNKVTEKGKDVELRCDPISGHTALYWYRQSLGQGLEFLIYFQGNSAPDKSGLPSDRFSAERTGGSVSTLTIQRTQQEDSAVYLCASSHTGTSGILAYEQYFGPGTRLTVT.